This T cell receptor (beta chain) was identified during a study of cytotoxic CD8 clonotypes in ibrutinib-treated CLL. Deletions cut 4 bases from V and 2 bases from J, with 10 bases between. CDR3 length: 14 amino acids. The germline V gene encodes CDR1 MRHNA and CDR2 SNTAGT. Generated by immunoSEQ multiplex PCR, the TCRdb table keeps only in-frame clones and is missing some. The sample includes fewer than 150,000 clones, 80% to 90% of them seen just once. The table lists this clone with a count of one. The chain links TRBV6-4 to TRBJ2-3; D is unclear. The TCR comes from a human donor with chronic lymphocytic leukemia. This specimen consisted of PBMCs, obtained after 24 months of ibrutinib treatment. Here the CDR3 DNA reads TGTGCCAGCAGTGCGAACAGAGACACAGATACGCAGTATTTT. Residues: CASSANRDTDTQYF.